Shown below are 21 T cell receptor beta chains from a single sample sequenced in a study of blood T cell repertoires in COVID-19. Using immunoSEQ multiplex PCR, the repertoire was profiled, and TCRdb retains in-frame clones only, with some absent. The sample yields about 150,000 clones, more than 65% seen once. The sequenced material came from peripheral blood. The receptor source for this set is a woman between 45 and 60 years old in a cohort sampled during active or convalescent COVID-19.

The chain has TRBV19 and TRBJ1-1; the D is unclear. The CDR3 has 13 residues. CDR1 LNHDA and CDR2 SQIVND come from the germline V gene (reference sequence). The V and J ends lost 2 bases and 1 base respectively, with 5 bases between them. The CDR3 DNA reads TGTGCCAGTAGTATAACTGGGAACACTGAAGCTTTCTTT. This encodes CASSITGNTEAFF. The whole variable domain, remainder taken from reference TRBV19 and TRBJ1-1, is DGGITQSPKYLFRKEGQNVTLSCEQNLNHDAMYWYRQDPGQGLRLIYYSQIVNDFQKGDIAEGYSVSREKKESFPLTVTSAQKNPTAFYLCASSITGNTEAFFGQGTRLTVV.

V is TRBV30 and J is TRBJ2-5; a weak D match, TRBD1 (6 bases). Germline V gene lookup returns CDR1 GTSNPN and CDR2 SVGIG (reference sequence). Trimming pared 5 bases from V and 0 bases from J, leaving 10 bases between. The CDR3 spans 13 residues. The CDR3: CAWGGQYQETQYF. The CDR3 DNA follows: TGTGCCTGGGGCGGACAGTACCAAGAGACCCAGTACTTC.

The V gene is TRBV27, the J gene TRBJ1-6; D gene uncertain. V was clipped by 3 bases and J by 10 bases, with 10 bases between them. The CDR3 consists of 13 residues. The germline V gene has CDR1 MNHEY and CDR2 SMNVEV (reference sequence). The CDR3 DNA is TGTGCCAGCAGTTTTACTGACACCTCACCCCTCCACTTT. This sequence encodes CASSFTDTSPLHF.

The chain employs TRBV13 and TRBJ1-4; 7 bases map to TRBD1. V lost 0 bases to trimming and J lost 8 bases; unmatched junction nucleotides: 12. Per germline, CDR1 PRHDT and CDR2 FYEKMQ (reference sequence). The CDR3 consists of 17 residues. The CDR3 region is CASSLGYFDRAREKLFF. The CDR3 DNA sequence: TGTGCCAGCAGCTTAGGTTATTTTGACAGGGCCCGCGAAAAACTGTTTTTT.

Ten or more counts support this clone. The genes are TRBV12-2 and TRBJ1-2. TRBV12-2 is reported as a pseudogene. This CDR3 is built from 18 residues. The CDR3 DNA follows: TGTGCAAGTCGCTTAATGCGGGAAACCGTGAAAAAGAACTATGGCTACACCTTC. Protein sequence: CASRLMRETVKKNYGYTF.

The CDR3 sequence is CASSLGRAYEQYF. In DNA, the CDR3 is TGTGCCAGCAGTTTGGGCAGAGCCTACGAGCAGTACTTC. The chain links TRBV12-3 or TRBV12-4 to TRBJ2-7; no clear D. Trimming removed 3 bases at V and 2 bases at J, with 8 bases between. CDR3 length equals 13 residues.

The chain links TRBV6-4 to TRBJ2-1, with D unresolved. Trimming removed 3 bases from V and 2 bases from J, with 11 bases in between. Germline CDR1 is MRHNA and CDR2 is SNTAGT. This CDR3 is built from 15 residues. The DNA for the CDR3 is TGTGCCAGCAGTGAGGTAAGCGACGCCTACAATGAGCAGTTCTTC. It encodes CASSEVSDAYNEQFF.

V usage is TRBV7-6 and J usage is TRBJ2-2; D uncertain. Trimming cost V 6 bases and J 0 bases, with 8 bases left between them. The CDR3 has 14 residues. Germline V gene lookup returns CDR1 SGHVS and CDR2 FNYEAQ. The CDR3 nucleotides read TGTGCCAGCAGTCTGTTCGCGAACACCGGGGAGCTGTTTTTT. Its translation: CASSLFANTGELFF.

The V and J genes are TRBV3-1 (or the pseudogene TRBV3-2) and TRBJ1-4; 9 nucleotides match TRBD1. The CDR3 contains 14 residues. Germline V gene lookup returns CDR1 LGHDT and CDR2 YNNKEL (reference sequence). Trimming at V came to 2 bases and at J to 8 bases, leaving 3 bases not matched to a gene. CDR3 amino acids: CASSQKTGGEKLFF. In nucleotides, the CDR3 is TGTGCCAGCAGCCAAAAGACAGGGGGGGAAAAACTGTTTTTT.

This chain joins TRBV19 and TRBJ1-6; D call uncertain. Germline CDR1 is LNHDA and CDR2 is SQIVND (reference sequence). This CDR3 is 14 amino acids long. Trimming pared 4 bases from V and 0 bases from J, leaving 4 bases between. CDR3 in amino acids: CASSTSSYNSPLHF. In DNA form, the CDR3 reads TGTGCCAGTAGTACTAGCTCCTATAATTCACCCCTCCACTTT. Combining the CDR3 with reference TRBV19 and TRBJ1-6 gives the whole variable domain DGGITQSPKYLFRKEGQNVTLSCEQNLNHDAMYWYRQDPGQGLRLIYYSQIVNDFQKGDIAEGYSVSREKKESFPLTVTSAQKNPTAFYLCASSTSSYNSPLHFGNGTRLTVT.

In its sample, this clone was seen a few times. In DNA form, the CDR3 reads TGTGCCAGTAGCTATGACAGGTGGGATGGCTACACCTTC. The encoded protein is CASSYDRWDGYTF. This chain joins TRBV19 and TRBJ1-2, with a possible D match to TRBD1 (6 bases). Trimming took 6 bases from V and 6 from J, leaving 14 bases between them. CDR3 length: 13 amino acids. CDR1 and CDR2 (germline): LNHDA, SQIVND (reference sequence).

The gene calls are TRBV7-6 and TRBJ1-4, with D possibly being TRBD1 (6 bases). CDR3 length: 15 residues. Germline loops: CDR1 SGHVS, CDR2 FNYEAQ. Trimming took 5 bases from V and 1 from J, leaving 11 bases between them. For the CDR3, the DNA is TGTGCCAGCAGCCGGACAGCCCTAACTAATGAAAAACTGTTTTTT. This encodes CASSRTALTNEKLFF.

This clone was counted a single time. The V and J genes are TRBV3-1 (or the pseudogene TRBV3-2) and TRBJ2-7; D may be TRBD1 (5 bases). The V and J ends lost 5 bases and 2 bases respectively, with 10 bases between them. CDR3 length: 13 amino acids. CDR1 is LGHDT and CDR2 is YNNKEL in the germline V gene (reference sequence). Written as DNA, the CDR3 is TGTGCCAGCAGCTGGAAGGGGCCCTACGAGCAGTACTTC. It encodes CASSWKGPYEQYF.

The V gene is TRBV5-1, the J gene TRBJ2-5; 9 bases match TRBD1. Germline-derived CDR1 and CDR2 are SGHRS and YFSETQ. This CDR3 has 15 residues. V trimming: 0 bases; J trimming: 3 bases; junction bases outside the gene matches: 3. CDR3: CASSLVGTGKETQYF. The CDR3 coding sequence is TGCGCCAGCAGCTTGGTTGGGACAGGGAAAGAGACCCAGTACTTC.

The J gene is TRBJ1-2, the V gene TRBV30, with D possibly being TRBD1 (6 bases). Germline lookup yields CDR1 GTSNPN and CDR2 SVGIG (reference sequence). This CDR3 has 13 amino acids. V was cut by 0 bases and J by 6 bases, with 11 bases left in between. DNA of the CDR3: TGTGCCTGGAGTGTGACAGGACAAAATGGCTACACCTTC. Its protein is CAWSVTGQNGYTF.

On this clone itself: Other DNA sequences in the same sample also yield this CDR3. J is TRBJ1-1 and V is TRBV5-6, with D maybe TRBD1 (6 bases). Deletions cut 0 bases from V and 2 bases from J, with 11 bases between. CDR3 length: 15 amino acids. Germline V gene lookup returns CDR1 SGHDT and CDR2 YYEEEE. The CDR3 bases are TGTGCCAGCAGCTTGGTGGACAGACCCAACACTGAAGCTTTCTTT. Translating gives CASSLVDRPNTEAFF.

The rearrangement links TRBV5-1 to TRBJ2-3, with D possibly TRBD2 on 5 matching bases. CDR1 and CDR2 (germline): SGHRS, YFSETQ. Trimming shortened V by 7 bases and J by 0 bases, and 15 bases separated the two germline ends. The CDR3 contains 15 residues. CDR3 sequence reads: CASGETVASTDTQYF. DNA for the CDR3: TGCGCCAGCGGGGAAACCGTAGCGAGCACAGATACGCAGTATTTT.

V is TRBV18 and J is TRBJ1-5, with 9 bases aligning to TRBD1. The CDR3 extends over 16 amino acids. V gave up 0 bases and J gave up 4 bases; unmatched junction bases: 4. Germline V gene data show CDR1 as KGHSH and CDR2 as LQKENI. The CDR3 is CASSPPGQGPNQPQHF. Here the CDR3 DNA reads TGTGCCAGCTCACCACCGGGACAGGGCCCAAATCAGCCCCAGCATTTT. Full variable domain (outside the CDR3, taken from reference TRBV18 and TRBJ1-5): NAGVMQNPRHLVRRRGQEARLRCSPMKGHSHVYWYRQLPEEGLKFMVYLQKENIIDESGMPKERFSAEFPKEGPSILRIQQVVRGDSAAYFCASSPPGQGPNQPQHFGDGTRLSIL.

The CDR3 is CASSKATENIQYF. As DNA, the CDR3 is TGTGCCAGTAGTAAAGCGACAGAAAACATTCAGTACTTC. The chain couples TRBV19 to TRBJ2-4, with a tentative D call TRBD1 (5 bases). Germline CDR1 and CDR2: LNHDA and SQIVND (reference sequence). This CDR3 has 13 amino acids. Trimming shortened V by 4 bases and J by 5 bases, and 9 bases separated the two germline ends.

This clone has more than one count but fewer than ten. The CDR3: CATSDLQTNYGYTF. CDR3 bases: TGTGCCACCAGTGATTTACAAACTAACTATGGCTACACCTTC. The chain recombines TRBV24-1 with TRBJ1-2; D unresolved. The CDR3 is 14 amino acids. Trimming stripped 1 base from V and 0 bases from J, with 5 bases between. In germline, CDR1 is KGHDR, CDR2 SFDVKD.

The rearrangement links TRBV18 to TRBJ1-6, with a tentative D call TRBD1 (5 bases). Germline assignment: CDR1 KGHSH and CDR2 LQKENI. V dropped 4 bases and J dropped 6 bases, with 13 bases sitting between them. The CDR3 extends over 15 amino acids. The DNA of the CDR3 is TGTGCCAGCTCACGGGGGGGAATAGGTAATTCACCCCTCCACTTT. Its translation: CASSRGGIGNSPLHF.